Here is one TCR beta chain with its context. The target antigen is unknown. The data were taken from a study of cytomegalovirus exposure and HLA in healthy donors. Regarding the study as a whole: Certain sequence variants were highly shared and formed a cluster, and this cluster was likely a sequencing artifact. Association of a missense DCLRE1C variant with TCR beta V- and J-gene trimming was reported in a later analysis.

The CDR3 covers 14 residues. Germline CDR1 is SEHNR and CDR2 is FQNEAQ (reference sequence). V shed 4 bases, J shed 5 bases, and the junction held 5 bases outside the gene matches. 13 Jbeta primers and 60 Vbeta primers were used for the PCR. Assay: immunoSEQ multiplex PCR; the TCRdb copy retains only in-frame clones and omits some. The table has about 140,000 clones, 65% to 70% seen once. The TCR comes from a man aged 30-40 years in good health and CMV-seropositive. Sequenced input: PBMCs. This chain connects TRBV7-9 to TRBJ2-7; 10 positions match TRBD2. CDR3 sequence reads: CASSYGTSVDEQYF. CDR3 nucleotide sequence: TGTGCCAGCAGCTATGGGACTAGCGTCGACGAGCAGTACTTC.